This T cell receptor beta chain was recorded in a study of blood T cells in healthy people across ages. The use of a sample-barcoded 5' primer and a J-beta primer mix characterized a second PCR of roughly 7 to 12 cycles. Each cDNA molecule was tagged by a template-switch adaptor with 12 random nucleotides. TCRdb reanalysed the 5' RACE reads using MiXCR and keeps one entry per CDR3 protein. The repertoire holds 800,000 or so distinct CDR3 sequences, with just under 25% as singletons. Germline V gene sequence: CDR1 DFQATT, CDR2 SNEGSKA (reference sequence). V was pared by 1 base and J by 2 bases, with 6 bases of the junction left unmatched. The CDR3 is 16 residues long. This clonotype was counted a few times. These data were also filed under a second study, of T cells of mothers and their children. This second study notes: Study donors consisted of three healthy Caucasian mothers and their six children.

The source material was blood. The sequence was obtained from a boy between 10 and 17 years old in good health. The chain uses TRBV20-1 and TRBJ1-3; 9 nucleotides match TRBD1. The CDR3 coding sequence is TGCAGTGCTAGAGCAACAGACAGGGGGACTGGAAACACCATATATTTT. Its protein product is CSARATDRGTGNTIYF.